The rows below give T cell receptor beta chains drawn from one sample of a study of T cell changes during pregnancy in multiple sclerosis. TCRdb's table, derived via immunoSEQ multiplex PCR, lists solely in-frame clones and lacks some. The data hold 40,000 or so clones, with about 90% observed a single time. Source: CD8+ T cells from peripheral blood mononuclear cells, taken before pregnancy. The source is a female donor with multiple sclerosis, enrolled in a pregnancy study. The CDR3 runs from the conserved cysteine through the conserved F or W. The D gene is left open where the match is weak. Size values are once, few and many counts, or a class for expanded clones, and some rows have none.

V gene: TRBV7-6
J gene: TRBJ2-1
D gene: TRBD2
CDR3 length: 15
clone size: .
CDR3 protein: CASSNLGLALNEQFF
CDR3 DNA: TGTGCCAGCAGCAACCTAGGACTAGCCCTGAATGAGCAGTTCTTC

V gene: TRBV9
J gene: TRBJ1-3
D gene: .
CDR3 length: 15
clone size: .
CDR3 protein: CASSARRSSGNTIYF
CDR3 DNA: TGTGCCAGCAGCGCCCGGAGGAGTTCTGGAAACACCATATATTTT

V gene: TRBV1
J gene: TRBJ2-1
D gene: .
CDR3 length: 19
clone size: .
CDR3 protein: CTSSRPGLAGKSSYNEQFF
CDR3 DNA: TGCACCAGCAGCCGACCGGGACTAGCGGGGAAAAGCTCCTACAATGAGCAGTTCTTC

V gene: TRBV6-1
J gene: TRBJ2-7
D gene: .
CDR3 length: 15
clone size: .
CDR3 protein: CASSEARTVGYEQYF
CDR3 DNA: TGTGCCAGCAGTGAAGCCAGGACAGTGGGGTACGAGCAGTACTTC

V gene: TRBV20-1
J gene: TRBJ1-2
D gene: .
CDR3 length: 11
clone size: .
CDR3 protein: CSALQGHGYTF
CDR3 DNA: TGCAGTGCTTTACAGGGTCATGGCTACACCTTC

V gene: TRBV6-5
J gene: TRBJ2-7
D gene: TRBD1
CDR3 length: 15
clone size: .
CDR3 protein: CASSSYLGTDYEQYF
CDR3 DNA: TGTGCCAGCAGTTCTTATCTCGGGACAGACTACGAGCAGTACTTC

V gene: TRBV4-1
J gene: TRBJ1-2
D gene: .
CDR3 length: 13
clone size: .
CDR3 protein: CASSQDLNYGYTF
CDR3 DNA: TGCGCCAGCAGCCAAGATCTCAACTATGGCTACACCTTC

V gene: TRBV27
J gene: TRBJ2-7
D gene: .
CDR3 length: 13
clone size: .
CDR3 protein: CASSFSETGEQYF
CDR3 DNA: TGTGCCAGCAGTTTTTCCGAGACTGGCGAGCAGTACTTC

V gene: TRBV2
J gene: TRBJ2-7
D gene: .
CDR3 length: 13
clone size: .
CDR3 protein: CASSDRVIYEQYF
CDR3 DNA: TGTGCCAGCAGTGACAGGGTAATCTACGAGCAGTACTTC

V gene: TRBV27
J gene: TRBJ2-7
D gene: .
CDR3 length: 15
clone size: .
CDR3 protein: CASRDITEGSYEQYF
CDR3 DNA: TGTGCCAGCAGGGACATAACGGAAGGGTCCTACGAGCAGTACTTC

V gene: TRBV10-2
J gene: TRBJ2-3
D gene: TRBD2
CDR3 length: 19
clone size: .
CDR3 protein: CASSVRGLAGTGRGDTQYF
CDR3 DNA: TGCGCCAGCAGTGTCCGGGGACTAGCGGGAACAGGGAGAGGGGATACGCAGTATTTT

V gene: TRBV7-6
J gene: TRBJ2-7
D gene: TRBD1
CDR3 length: 17
clone size: .
CDR3 protein: CASSLVGLGQGSYEQYF
CDR3 DNA: TGTGCCAGCAGCTTAGTGGGGCTGGGACAGGGGTCCTACGAGCAGTACTTC

V gene: TRBV27
J gene: TRBJ2-7
D gene: TRBD2
CDR3 length: 15
clone size: .
CDR3 protein: CASSLLGRERNEQYF
CDR3 DNA: TGTGCCAGCAGTTTATTGGGGCGGGAGAGGAACGAGCAGTACTTC

V gene: TRBV9
J gene: TRBJ2-1
D gene: TRBD1
CDR3 length: 15
clone size: .
CDR3 protein: CASSPSGTGGNEQFF
CDR3 DNA: TGTGCCAGCAGCCCTAGTGGGACAGGGGGGAATGAGCAGTTCTTC

V gene: TRBV27
J gene: TRBJ1-1
D gene: TRBD1
CDR3 length: 15
clone size: .
CDR3 protein: CASSPSSGTGERTFF
CDR3 DNA: TGTGCCAGCAGTCCATCGTCCGGGACAGGGGAGCGAACTTTCTTT

V gene: TRBV5-1
J gene: TRBJ2-5
D gene: TRBD1
CDR3 length: 17
clone size: once
CDR3 protein: CASSLDPGQGAGETQYF
CDR3 DNA: TGCGCCAGCAGCTTGGATCCGGGACAGGGGGCGGGAGAGACCCAGTACTTC

V gene: TRBV4-2
J gene: TRBJ2-5
D gene: TRBD2
CDR3 length: 15
clone size: .
CDR3 protein: CASSPRTSVTKTQYF
CDR3 DNA: TGTGCCAGCAGCCCCCGGACTAGTGTGACGAAGACCCAGTACTTC

V gene: TRBV10-3
J gene: TRBJ2-7
D gene: .
CDR3 length: 11
clone size: medium-sized
CDR3 protein: CAISDLYEQYF
CDR3 DNA: TGTGCCATCAGCGATCTATACGAGCAGTACTTC

V gene: TRBV27
J gene: TRBJ1-5
D gene: .
CDR3 length: 15
clone size: .
CDR3 protein: CASSPGSVRNQPQHF
CDR3 DNA: TGTGCCAGCAGTCCAGGGTCTGTAAGAAATCAGCCCCAGCATTTT

V gene: TRBV27
J gene: TRBJ1-6
D gene: .
CDR3 length: 14
clone size: .
CDR3 protein: CASSSTGSNSPLHF
CDR3 DNA: TGTGCCAGCAGTTCCACAGGGAGCAATTCACCCCTCCACTTT

V gene: TRBV11-2
J gene: TRBJ2-3
D gene: .
CDR3 length: 14
clone size: .
CDR3 protein: CASSNRGGADTQYF
CDR3 DNA: TGTGCCAGCAGTAACAGGGGAGGTGCAGATACGCAGTATTTT

V gene: TRBV7-9
J gene: TRBJ2-4
D gene: .
CDR3 length: 15
clone size: .
CDR3 protein: CASSLEGGAKNIQYF
CDR3 DNA: TGTGCCAGCAGCTTGGAAGGAGGAGCCAAAAACATTCAGTACTTC

V gene: TRBV7-6
J gene: TRBJ2-1
D gene: .
CDR3 length: 14
clone size: once
CDR3 protein: CASSLFRGGNEQFF
CDR3 DNA: TGTGCCAGCAGCTTATTCAGGGGAGGGAATGAGCAGTTCTTC

V gene: TRBV7-9
J gene: TRBJ2-1
D gene: TRBD2
CDR3 length: 15
clone size: once
CDR3 protein: CASSFAGGLSSEQFF
CDR3 DNA: TGTGCCAGCAGCTTTGCGGGAGGGCTATCATCAGAGCAGTTCTTC